The 16 T cell receptor beta chains in this list originate from one sample, sequenced in a study of STAT3 mutations in large granular lymphocyte leukemia. Overall study results and limits: In T-cell large granular lymphocyte leukemia, about half of patients showed multiple immunodominant subclonotypes.

The antigens for these receptors are not known. Method: immunoSEQ multiplex PCR; TCRdb's copy keeps in-frame clones and lacks some. The sample lists some 27,000 clones, about 83% occurring once. Material: peripheral blood mononuclear cells. These receptors were collected from a woman in her fifties or sixties with T-cell large granular lymphocyte leukemia. Some clones in this sample may be carry-over from other donors' samples.

The CDR3 nucleotides read TGTGCCAGCTCACCCCAGGGGTCTCAGCCCCAGCATTTT. Its translation is CASSPQGSQPQHF. The chain employs TRBV18 and TRBJ1-5; D is perhaps TRBD1 (6 bases). V was pared by 3 bases and J by 6 bases, with 9 bases between. Germline V gene sequence: CDR1 KGHSH, CDR2 LQKENI. The CDR3 is 13 residues long.

The CDR3 DNA reads as TGCGCCAGCCAGAGGGCTAGCGGACCTCTCGAGACCCAGTACTTC. As protein: CASQRASGPLETQYF. The gene calls are TRBV5-1 and TRBJ2-5; 7 nucleotides match TRBD2. V gave up 7 bases and J gave up 5 bases; unmatched junction bases: 14. This CDR3 has 15 amino acids. Germline V gene data show CDR1 as SGHRS and CDR2 as YFSETQ.

V gene TRBV7-9 combines with J gene TRBJ1-2, with a possible D match to TRBD1 (5 bases). This CDR3 spans 15 amino acids. Trimming removed 7 bases at V and 8 bases at J, with 23 bases between. CDR1 and CDR2 from the germline V gene are SEHNR and FQNEAQ (reference sequence). The CDR3 DNA sequence: TGTGCCAGCACCTCCACCGTAACCGGGGGAGGCGGCTACACCTTC. This codes for CASTSTVTGGGGYTF.

The J gene is TRBJ1-2, the V gene TRBV28; D is undetermined. Germline loops: CDR1 MDHEN, CDR2 SYDVKM. The V gene lost 5 bases and the J gene lost 4 bases, with 8 bases spanning the gap. CDR3 length: 12 amino acids. CDR3 region: CASSTYAYGYTF. Written as DNA, the CDR3 is TGTGCCAGCAGTACCTATGCCTATGGCTACACCTTC.

This clone has only a few counts. The V call is TRBV28, the J call TRBJ1-5; D uncertain. This CDR3 has 14 residues. V was clipped by 3 bases and J by 0 bases, with 6 bases between them. CDR1 and CDR2 (germline): MDHEN, SYDVKM. The CDR3 is CASSFHRSNQPQHF. CDR3 in DNA: TGTGCCAGCAGTTTCCACCGTAGCAATCAGCCCCAGCATTTT.

The chain recombines TRBV4-1 with TRBJ2-1, with TRBD1 identical over 7 bases. CDR3 length: 15 amino acids. CDR1 MGHRA and CDR2 YSYEKL come from the germline V gene. V was pared by 4 bases and J by 7 bases, with 10 bases of the junction left unmatched. The CDR3 sequence is CASSPRQGVGNEQFF. The DNA for the CDR3 is TGCGCCAGCAGCCCGAGACAGGGCGTGGGGAATGAGCAGTTCTTC.

The CDR3 DNA reads TGTGCCAGCAGCAACGGACAGGGCAGAGGAGGCTACACCTTC. Residues: CASSNGQGRGGYTF. The rearrangement links TRBV13 to TRBJ1-2, with TRBD1 identical over 8 bases. The J segment lost 8 bases and the V segment lost 5 bases, leaving 10 bases of the junction unmatched. The CDR3 sequence is 14 residues long. Looked up from germline, CDR1 is PRHDT and CDR2 is FYEKMQ (reference sequence).

The chain employs TRBV5-4 and TRBJ2-7; 8 bases are a match to TRBD2. CDR3 length equals 13 residues. Per the germline V gene, CDR1 is SGHNT and CDR2 is YYREEE (reference sequence). The junction had 2 bases not matched to a gene; V was cut back by 4 bases and J by 2 bases. The CDR3 is CASSLAGTYEQYF. The CDR3 DNA is TGTGCCAGCAGCCTAGCGGGCACCTACGAGCAGTACTTC.

The CDR3 coding sequence is TGTGCCAGCAGCCTCGGGACGGTAGCCAAAAACATTCAGTACTTC. This codes for CASSLGTVAKNIQYF. The V gene is TRBV7-9, the J gene TRBJ2-4, with D perhaps TRBD1 or TRBD2 (5 bases each). The germline V gene encodes CDR1 SEHNR and CDR2 FQNEAQ (reference sequence). V shed 5 bases and J shed 0 bases, with 11 bases lying between them. The CDR3 runs to 15 residues.

The chain recombines TRBV28 with TRBJ2-3, with 8 bases identical to TRBD2. The V segment lost 6 bases and the J segment 0 bases; nucleotides outside the gene matches: 2. Germline CDR1 reads MDHEN; CDR2 reads SYDVKM. The CDR3 sequence is 14 residues long. The CDR3 sequence: CASRSGGSTDTQYF. For the CDR3, the DNA is TGTGCCAGCAGGAGCGGGGGAAGCACAGATACGCAGTATTTT.

This chain links TRBV4-3 with TRBJ1-3; D not resolved. Trimming removed 1 base at V and 2 bases at J, with 9 bases between. The CDR3 length is 15 residues. In germline, CDR1 is LGHNA, CDR2 YSLEER. For the CDR3, the DNA is TGCGCCAGCAGCCAAGCCGCAGGTCCTGGAAACACCATATATTTT. Encoded protein: CASSQAAGPGNTIYF.

This sequence joins TRBV5-1 and TRBJ2-2; no clear D gene. The CDR3 runs 14 residues. Germline V gene lookup returns CDR1 SGHRS and CDR2 YFSETQ. The V gene lost 2 bases and the J gene lost 2 bases, with 7 bases spanning the gap. CDR3 sequence (DNA): TGCGCCAGCAGCTTCCAGAGAAACACCGGGGAGCTGTTTTTT. Its translation is CASSFQRNTGELFF.

This clone turned up a few times. The chain links TRBV10-3 to TRBJ2-7, with TRBD1 identical over 9 bases. The CDR3 spans 18 residues. CDR1 is ENHRY and CDR2 is SYGVKD in the germline V gene. V shed 0 bases, J shed 6 bases, and the junction held 15 bases outside the gene matches. CDR3 in DNA: TGTGCCATCAGTGAGTCGAAAAGGTCGGGACAGGGATTCATCGAGCAGTACTTC. Translated, it gives CAISESKRSGQGFIEQYF.

For the CDR3, the DNA is TGTGCCAGCAGCTTAAAGGCAGAAAGTACCCACGAGCAGTACTTC. Amino acid sequence: CASSLKAESTHEQYF. The chain joins TRBV11-2 to TRBJ2-7; no firm D call. There are 15 residues in the CDR3. Germline CDR1 reads SGHAT; CDR2 reads FQNNGV. V shed 2 bases and J shed 5 bases, with 16 bases lying between them.

The chain joins TRBV16 to TRBJ2-7, with no clear D. Germline assignment: CDR1 KGHSY and CDR2 FQNENV. Between the trimmed V and J ends, which lost 4 bases and 4 bases, there was a span of 14 bases. The CDR3 loop spans 14 amino acids. The CDR3 reads CASSRGLDTYEQYF. In nucleotides, the CDR3 is TGTGCCAGCAGCCGCGGCTTAGACACTTACGAGCAGTACTTC.

This chain uses TRBV7-9 with TRBJ1-2; D is unresolved. V lost 1 base and J lost 2, with 11 bases in between. This CDR3 contains 15 residues. Per the germline V gene, CDR1 is SEHNR and CDR2 is FQNEAQ (reference sequence). CDR3 amino acids: CASSLGSRKNYGYTF. The CDR3 DNA sequence: TGTGCCAGCAGCTTAGGAAGTAGGAAGAACTATGGCTACACCTTC.